These 29 T cell receptor beta chains were sequenced from one sample in a study of T cells in localized non-small cell lung cancer. Assay used: immunoSEQ multiplex PCR; TCRdb lists only in-frame clones, some missing. Of roughly 58,000 clones listed, roughly 79% are singletons. The sequencing here drew on PBMCs, taken before any cancer treatment. Receptors originate from a man aged 40-75 years with stage II lung adenocarcinoma.

The gene calls are TRBV5-1 and TRBJ1-1; D is uncertain. The germline gives CDR1 SGHRS, CDR2 YFSETQ. The CDR3 runs to 14 residues. Trimming cost V 1 base and J 1 base, with 8 bases left between them. The CDR3 sequence is CASSLMSTNTEAFF. Written as DNA, the CDR3 is TGCGCCAGCAGCTTGATGTCTACGAACACTGAAGCTTTCTTT.

Only one count was recorded for this clone. This CDR3 is also generated by other DNA sequences in the sample. In nucleotides, the CDR3 is TGTGCCTGGAGTGGACAGGGGTGGCAGCCCCAGCATTTT. It translates to CAWSGQGWQPQHF. V is TRBV30 and J is TRBJ1-5, with TRBD1 matching 8 bases. The germline V gene encodes CDR1 GTSNPN and CDR2 SVGIG (reference sequence). V was clipped by 1 base and J by 7 bases; unmatched bases: 3. This CDR3 is 13 amino acids long.

The gene calls are TRBV12-5 and TRBJ1-1; D is uncertain. V was shortened by 10 bases and J by 5 bases, with 17 bases between the two germline ends. The CDR3 runs to 13 residues. The germline V gene has CDR1 LGHNT and CDR2 FRNRAP. The CDR3: CATMRVGRTEAFF. CDR3 coding DNA: TGTGCTACCATGAGAGTGGGGAGGACTGAAGCTTTCTTT.

The chain employs TRBV23-1 and TRBJ1-1; no clear D gene. TRBV23-1 is noted as an ORF with a role that remains uncertain. The CDR3 covers 14 residues. Trimming left V 3 bases short and J 4 bases short, with 12 bases between. CDR3 DNA: TGCGCCAGCAGTCACCCCGGTATAGCCACTGAAGCTTTCTTT. This encodes CASSHPGIATEAFF.

The chain carries TRBV7-9 and TRBJ1-4; D not certain. Per the germline V gene, CDR1 is SEHNR and CDR2 is FQNEAQ (reference sequence). The V end was cut by 3 bases, the J end by 8 bases, with 4 bases between. This CDR3 has 11 residues. The CDR3 sequence: CASSFMEKLFF. The CDR3 nucleotides are TGTGCCAGCAGCTTTATGGAAAAACTGTTTTTT.

This clone was recorded once. CDR3 loop: CASSLGVGGGSYNEQFF. For the CDR3, the DNA is TGCGCCAGCAGCTTGGGGGTAGGGGGAGGCTCCTACAATGAGCAGTTCTTC. The genes are TRBV5-1 and TRBJ2-1; D could derive from TRBD1 or TRBD2 (6 bases each). V lost 0 bases and J lost 0, with 13 bases in between. The CDR3 is 17 residues long. Germline V CDR1 and CDR2: SGHRS, YFSETQ.

The count of this clone is one. Here the CDR3 DNA reads TGTGCCAGCAGCTTAGTAGGGGCGGATTACGAGCAGTACTTC. This codes for CASSLVGADYEQYF. This rearrangement joins TRBV11-2 to TRBJ2-7, with D possibly matching TRBD1 (5 bases). Per the germline V gene, CDR1 is SGHAT and CDR2 is FQNNGV. V was pared by 1 base and J by 4 bases, with 11 bases between. This CDR3 spans 14 amino acids.

The CDR3 reads CASRSPGTGYNEQFF. The CDR3 nucleotides are TGCGCCAGCCGATCTCCCGGGACCGGATACAATGAGCAGTTCTTC. V is TRBV5-1 and J is TRBJ2-1; tentatively, D is TRBD1 or TRBD2 (5 bases each). V lost 7 bases and J lost 4, with 18 bases in between. Looked up from germline, CDR1 is SGHRS and CDR2 is YFSETQ. This CDR3 comprises 15 residues.

This chain uses TRBV27 with TRBJ1-2; D is perhaps TRBD1 (5 bases). Deletions cut 8 bases from V and 0 bases from J, with 16 bases between. The V gene's germline CDR1 is MNHEY and CDR2 SMNVEV (reference sequence). This CDR3 is built from 15 residues. CDR3 bases: TGTGCCAGCGGCCCGGCGGGGACCCCTAACTATGGCTACACCTTC. This gives the protein CASGPAGTPNYGYTF.

The chain links TRBV2 to TRBJ2-1; TRBD1 agrees at 7 bases. There are 13 residues in the CDR3. Germline V gives CDR1 SNHLY, CDR2 FYNNEI. Losses at the gene ends were 7 bases for V and 3 bases for J; bases not matched to a gene: 3. The CDR3 loop is CASKAGGYNEQFF. For the CDR3, the DNA is TGTGCCAGCAAGGCAGGGGGCTACAATGAGCAGTTCTTC. The full variable domain, rest sourced from reference TRBV2 and TRBJ2-1, is EPEVTQTPSHQVTQMGQEVILRCVPISNHLYFYWYRQILGQKVEFLVSFYNNEISEKSEIFDDQFSVERPDGSNFTLKIRSTKLEDSAMYFCASKAGGYNEQFFGPGTRLTVL.

To note about this clone: At one end the junction does not follow the germline gene, possibly because of a read error. This chain connects TRBV9 to TRBJ2-1, with TRBD1 as a possible D gene (5 bases). The CDR3 spans 15 residues. Germline values: CDR1 SGDLS, CDR2 YYNGEE. The CDR3 nucleotides are TGTGCCAGCAGCGTAGAGGGGCCTACTGGTCCCCCCCTACTCTTC. Its translation is CASSVEGPTGPPLLF.

The chain combines TRBV30 with TRBJ2-1, with 15 bases matching TRBD2. V shed 3 bases and J 3 bases; nucleotides not matched to a gene: 12. Per the germline V gene, CDR1 is GTSNPN and CDR2 is SVGIG (reference sequence). The length of the CDR3 is 19 residues. This CDR3 is CAWRGLAGGRGVLYNEQFF. CDR3 coding DNA: TGTGCCTGGAGGGGACTAGCGGGGGGTAGGGGGGTTCTCTACAATGAGCAGTTCTTC.

To note about this clone: Mismatch with germline at one junction end may stem from a read error. The V call is TRBV19, the J call TRBJ2-7; perhaps D is TRBD1 or TRBD2 (5 bases each). The CDR3 has 15 amino acids. CDR1 is LNHDA, CDR2 SQIVND, per germline (reference sequence). The CDR3 sequence: CASSPGTSNPVSAHF. The CDR3 nucleotides are TGTGCCAGTAGTCCCGGGACCAGCAACCCCGTCTCCGCGCACTTC.

This rearrangement joins TRBV5-1 to TRBJ2-7, with 8 bases identical to TRBD1. Germline loops: CDR1 SGHRS, CDR2 YFSETQ. V lost 4 bases, J lost 3 bases, and 6 bases stayed unmatched. The CDR3 contains 14 residues. In DNA form, the CDR3 reads TGCGCCAGCAGCCCAGGGACAGGTAGCTACGAGCAGTACTTC. Translating gives CASSPGTGSYEQYF.

This clone was seen a handful of times. The rearrangement uses TRBV19 and TRBJ2-1, with TRBD1 matching over 7 bases. The CDR3 has 13 residues. Germline assignment: CDR1 LNHDA and CDR2 SQIVND (reference sequence). The J segment lost 12 bases and the V segment lost 9 bases, leaving 14 bases of the junction unmatched. CDR3 sequence: CASRQGAREWQFF. The CDR3 DNA sequence: TGTGCCAGCCGACAGGGAGCGAGGGAATGGCAGTTCTTC.

This sequence joins TRBV7-8 and TRBJ2-7; no reliable D call. This CDR3 contains 15 residues. Germline V gene lookup returns CDR1 SGHVS and CDR2 FQNEAQ. Trimming cost V 0 bases and J 2 bases, with 11 bases left between them. CDR3 in DNA: TGTGCCAGCAGCTTAGCGAAGGTGTCAACCTACGAGCAGTACTTC. Amino acid sequence: CASSLAKVSTYEQYF.

V usage is TRBV15 and J usage is TRBJ1-1; D unresolved. The CDR3 contains 12 residues. Trimming cost V 0 bases and J 10 bases, with 9 bases left between them. Germline V gives CDR1 LNHNV, CDR2 YYDKDF (reference sequence). The CDR3 DNA sequence: TGTGCCACCAGCAGAGAAGGTGGGCTAGCTTTCTTT. It codes for CATSREGGLAFF.

This clone was seen a few times. Additional DNA sequences in this sample encode the identical CDR3. The chain has TRBV29-1 and TRBJ1-1; D unresolved. The CDR3 has 11 amino acids. Germline V lookup: CDR1 SQVTM, CDR2 ANQGSEA. V lost 6 bases to trimming and J lost 2 bases, with 7 bases between them. The CDR3 region is CSVERNTEAFF. In DNA, the CDR3 is TGCAGCGTAGAGCGAAACACTGAAGCTTTCTTT.

The rearrangement uses TRBV18 and TRBJ2-7; TRBD1 matches at 9 bases. The V gene end was trimmed by 6 bases and the J gene end by 3 bases; junction bases not matched to a gene: 6. CDR1 KGHSH and CDR2 LQKENI come from the germline V gene. The CDR3 is made up of 14 amino acids. The CDR3 loop reads CASSTGTGFYEQYF. CDR3 sequence (DNA): TGTGCCAGCTCTACCGGGACAGGGTTCTACGAGCAGTACTTC.

This chain links TRBV18 with TRBJ1-4; no clear D. The ends were cut back, 5 bases at V and 11 bases at J, with 12 bases in the middle. CDR1 and CDR2 from the germline V gene are KGHSH and LQKENI. CDR3 length equals 12 residues. CDR3 nucleotide sequence: TGTGCCAGCTCATCCGACCAGGAGAAACTGTTTTTT. This codes for CASSSDQEKLFF.

This clone was seen just once. The chain recombines TRBV15 with TRBJ1-2; no reliable D call. Germline CDR1 reads LNHNV; CDR2 reads YYDKDF (reference sequence). This CDR3 has 14 amino acids. Trimming stripped 1 base from V and 2 bases from J, with 8 bases between. The CDR3 DNA is TGTGCCACCAGCAGAGTAATACTAAACTATGGCTACACCTTC. Translation gives CATSRVILNYGYTF. The full variable domain, rest sourced from reference TRBV15 and TRBJ1-2, is DAMVIQNPRYQVTQFGKPVTLSCSQTLNHNVMYWYQQKSSQAPKLLFHYYDKDFNNEADTPDNFQSRRPNTSFCFLDIRSPGLGDTAMYLCATSRVILNYGYTFGSGTRLTVV.

The rearrangement uses TRBV28 and TRBJ1-2; the D is unclear. This CDR3 has 13 amino acids. The germline V and J ends were trimmed by 3 bases and 8 bases, with 13 bases remaining between them. Germline V CDR1 and CDR2: MDHEN, SYDVKM. In nucleotides, the CDR3 is TGTGCCAGCAGTTTGCTTGCCCAGAGCGGCTACACCTTC. Amino acids: CASSLLAQSGYTF.

The CDR3 protein is CSVAGDPSSYEQYF. The CDR3, as DNA: TGCAGCGTTGCTGGGGACCCCAGCTCCTACGAGCAGTACTTC. The rearrangement joins TRBV29-1 to TRBJ2-7; the D call may be TRBD1 or TRBD2 (5 bases each). Germline V gene sequence: CDR1 SQVTM, CDR2 ANQGSEA. V shed 4 bases and J shed 0 bases, with 13 bases lying between them. The CDR3 has 14 residues.

This rearrangement joins TRBV5-4 to TRBJ2-5; no clear D gene. V lost 2 bases and J 5 bases, leaving 19 bases between the germline ends. Looked up from germline, CDR1 is SGHNT and CDR2 is YYREEE (reference sequence). CDR3 size: 16 residues. The CDR3 nucleotides are TGTGCCAGCAGCTTACCTGGTATAATGGGTAAGGAGACCCAGTACTTC. This codes for CASSLPGIMGKETQYF.

Only one count was recorded for this clone. This chain connects TRBV19 to TRBJ1-1, with 7 bases identical to TRBD1. The CDR3 spans 13 residues. Germline trimming cut 5 bases from V and 5 bases from J; bases unmatched to any gene: 5. The germline V gene encodes CDR1 LNHDA and CDR2 SQIVND (reference sequence). The CDR3 nucleotides read TGTGCCAGTAGTGAGGGGGCGCGAACTGAAGCTTTCTTT. Residues: CASSEGARTEAFF.

This clone has just a few counts. The CDR3 loop reads CASSEPGTGREQYF. The CDR3 DNA follows: TGTGCCAGCAGTGAACCTGGGACAGGGCGGGAGCAGTACTTC. This chain connects TRBV2 to TRBJ2-7; 9 bases are a match to TRBD1. CDR3 length: 14 amino acids. CDR1 and CDR2 from the germline V gene are SNHLY and FYNNEI. With V trimmed by 2 bases and J by 7 bases, 6 bases remained unmatched.

This rearrangement joins TRBV12-5 to TRBJ1-3; the D gene is possibly TRBD1 (5 bases). V was pared by 7 bases and J by 0 bases, with 10 bases between. Germline V lookup: CDR1 LGHNT, CDR2 FRNRAP. This CDR3 spans 14 amino acids. The CDR3 nucleotides are TGTGCTAGTGCCCAGGGTCTCTCTGGAAACACCATATATTTT. Encoded protein: CASAQGLSGNTIYF.

The J gene is TRBJ2-7, the V gene TRBV11-3; 7 bases map to TRBD1. CDR3 length equals 14 residues. J was trimmed by 5 bases and V by 0 bases; bases with no gene match: 4. Germline V gene lookup returns CDR1 SGHNT and CDR2 YENEEA. The CDR3 spells CASSLEYRGHEQYF. The CDR3 region has the DNA TGTGCCAGCAGCTTAGAGTACAGGGGACACGAGCAGTACTTC.

The rearrangement uses TRBV11-3 and TRBJ1-1, with D hard to call. Germline CDR1 and CDR2: SGHNT and YENEEA. Trimming removed 3 bases from V and 2 bases from J, with 10 bases in between. This CDR3 has 14 amino acids. This CDR3 reads CASSLGGLNTEAFF. Written as DNA, the CDR3 is TGTGCCAGCAGCTTGGGAGGGCTAAACACTGAAGCTTTCTTT.